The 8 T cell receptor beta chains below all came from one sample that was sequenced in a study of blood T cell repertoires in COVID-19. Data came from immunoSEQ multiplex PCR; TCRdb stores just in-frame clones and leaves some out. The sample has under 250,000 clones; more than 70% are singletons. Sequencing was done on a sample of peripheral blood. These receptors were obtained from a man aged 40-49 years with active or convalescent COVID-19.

DNA for the CDR3: TGTGCCACCAGCCCCCCCAGCTCCTACGAGCAGTACTTC. Translation gives CATSPPSSYEQYF. This rearrangement joins TRBV15 to TRBJ2-7; D is ambiguous. The CDR3 contains 13 residues. Germline assignment: CDR1 LNHNV and CDR2 YYDKDF (reference sequence). The V and J ends lost 5 bases and 0 bases respectively, with 8 bases between them. The full variable domain, in which reference TRBV15 and TRBJ2-7 provide the parts outside the CDR3, is DAMVIQNPRYQVTQFGKPVTLSCSQTLNHNVMYWYQQKSSQAPKLLFHYYDKDFNNEADTPDNFQSRRPNTSFCFLDIRSPGLGDTAMYLCATSPPSSYEQYFGPGTRLTVT.

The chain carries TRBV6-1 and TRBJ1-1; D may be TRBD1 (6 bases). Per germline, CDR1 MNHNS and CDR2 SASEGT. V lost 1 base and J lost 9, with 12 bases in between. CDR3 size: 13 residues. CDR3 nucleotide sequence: TGTGCCAGCAGTGAAGATATAGGGGGAAAAGCTTTCTTT. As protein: CASSEDIGGKAFF.

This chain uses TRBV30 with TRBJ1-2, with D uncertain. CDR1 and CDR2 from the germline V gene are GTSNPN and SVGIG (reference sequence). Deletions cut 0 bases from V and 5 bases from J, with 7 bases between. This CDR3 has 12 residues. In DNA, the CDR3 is TGTGCCTGGAGTGTATTCGCGTATGGCTACACCTTC. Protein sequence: CAWSVFAYGYTF.

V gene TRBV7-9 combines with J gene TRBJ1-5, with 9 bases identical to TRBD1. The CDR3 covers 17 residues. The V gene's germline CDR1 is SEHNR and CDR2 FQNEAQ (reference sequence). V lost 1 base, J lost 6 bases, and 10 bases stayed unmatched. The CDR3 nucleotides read TGTGCCAGCAGCTTAGGCCTCTATACAGGGGGCCCTCAGCCCCAGCATTTT. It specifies CASSLGLYTGGPQPQHF.

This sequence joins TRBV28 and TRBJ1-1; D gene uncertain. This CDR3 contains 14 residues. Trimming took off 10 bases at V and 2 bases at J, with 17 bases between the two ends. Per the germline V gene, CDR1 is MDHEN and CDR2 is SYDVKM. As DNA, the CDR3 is TGTGCCACCACAAAACCGGGAGCCAACACTGAAGCTTTCTTT. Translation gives CATTKPGANTEAFF.

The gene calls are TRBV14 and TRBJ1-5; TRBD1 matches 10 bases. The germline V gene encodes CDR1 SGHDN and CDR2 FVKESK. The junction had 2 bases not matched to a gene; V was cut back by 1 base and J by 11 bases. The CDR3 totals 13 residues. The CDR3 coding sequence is TGTGCCAGCAGCCAAGGGACAGGGGGTACCCAGCATTTT. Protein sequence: CASSQGTGGTQHF.

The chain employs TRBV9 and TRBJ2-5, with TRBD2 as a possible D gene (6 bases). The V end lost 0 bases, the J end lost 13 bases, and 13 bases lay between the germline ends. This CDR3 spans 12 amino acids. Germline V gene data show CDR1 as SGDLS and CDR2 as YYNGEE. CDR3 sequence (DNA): TGTGCCAGCAGCGTAGAGGAGGGGCCCCTGTACTTC. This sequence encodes CASSVEEGPLYF.

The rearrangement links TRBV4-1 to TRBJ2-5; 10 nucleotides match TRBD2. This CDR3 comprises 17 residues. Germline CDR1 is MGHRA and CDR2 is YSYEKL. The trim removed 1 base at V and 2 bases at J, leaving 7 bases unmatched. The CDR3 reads CASSQGRTSGPQETQYF. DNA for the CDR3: TGCGCCAGCAGCCAAGGGAGGACTAGCGGCCCTCAAGAGACCCAGTACTTC.